These 6 T cell receptor beta chains were sequenced from one sample in a study of cytomegalovirus exposure and HLA in healthy donors. In the PCR, 60 Vbeta and 13 Jbeta primers were used. Using immunoSEQ multiplex PCR, the repertoire was profiled, and TCRdb retains in-frame clones only, with some absent. This table has approximately 170,000 clones, roughly 80% appearing once. Sequencing input: PBMCs. These receptors all stem from a female donor in good health and CMV-seronegative.

The table lists this clone with a count of one. V gene TRBV28 combines with J gene TRBJ2-2; maybe TRBD1 (6 bases). From germline, CDR1 is MDHEN and CDR2 SYDVKM. CDR3 length: 12 amino acids. V dropped 6 bases and J dropped 4 bases, with 6 bases sitting between them. The CDR3: CASRDSTGELFF. In DNA form, the CDR3 reads TGTGCCAGCAGGGACAGCACCGGGGAGCTGTTTTTT. The variable domain in full, completed from reference TRBV28 and TRBJ2-2, reads DVKVTQSSRYLVKRTGEKVFLECVQDMDHENMFWYRQDPGLGLRLIYFSYDVKMKEKGDIPEGYSVSREKKERFSLILESASTNQTSMYLCASRDSTGELFFGEGSRLTVL.

The V gene is TRBV28, the J gene TRBJ1-5, with 7 nucleotides matching TRBD1. CDR1 is MDHEN and CDR2 is SYDVKM in the germline V gene. V was pared by 2 bases and J by 9 bases, with 1 base of the junction left unmatched. The CDR3 contains 12 residues. Here the CDR3 reads CASSLNRGPQHF. The CDR3 coding sequence is TGTGCCAGCAGTTTAAACAGGGGGCCCCAGCATTTT.

V and J are TRBV28 and TRBJ1-2; the D is unclear. V was clipped by 1 base and J by 4 bases, with 10 bases between them. Germline V gene data show CDR1 as MDHEN and CDR2 as SYDVKM. This CDR3 has 14 residues. The CDR3 DNA follows: TGTGCCAGCAGTTTATCCCGGGGATCCTATGGCTACACCTTC. This gives the protein CASSLSRGSYGYTF.

This CDR3 is CASSGGRSGNTIYF. CDR3 in DNA: TGTGCCAGCAGCGGGGGGCGATCTGGAAACACCATATATTTT. V usage is TRBV28 and J usage is TRBJ1-3, with D maybe TRBD1 (6 bases). This CDR3 comprises 14 residues. Between the trimmed V and J ends, which lost 6 bases and 1 base, there was a span of 10 bases. Germline assignment: CDR1 MDHEN and CDR2 SYDVKM.

This chain connects TRBV19 to TRBJ1-1; no reliable D call. There are 15 residues in the CDR3. CDR1 is LNHDA, CDR2 SQIVND, per germline (reference sequence). V was clipped by 7 bases and J by 2 bases, with 17 bases between them. The CDR3 here is CASNTIPGENTEAFF. DNA for the CDR3: TGTGCCAGTAACACAATTCCCGGGGAAAACACTGAAGCTTTCTTT.

This chain connects TRBV19 to TRBJ2-7, with 7 bases lining up with TRBD2. The CDR3 is made up of 14 amino acids. CDR1 is LNHDA, CDR2 SQIVND, per germline (reference sequence). The V and J ends lost 3 bases and 0 bases, in that order; junction bases with no gene match: 2. The CDR3 sequence is CASSIRDYSYEQYF. The CDR3 nucleotides are TGTGCCAGTAGTATCCGGGACTACTCCTACGAGCAGTACTTC.